This TCR beta chain was sequenced during a study of blood T cell repertoires in COVID-19 (TCRdb year 2020). Turning to the overall study: Collaborator samples came from the United States, Italy and Spain and covered acute and convalescent phases of COVID-19. The material from the prospective study consisted of cDNA or gDNA derived from T cells, B-cell-depleted T cells, or PBMCs. Subjects who had been exposed to COVID-19, were actively infected with it, or had recovered from it provided the deeply sampled blood TCRbeta repertoires that made up the dataset. The repertoires were released in a freely available public database intended as a resource for research on the immune response to SARS-CoV-2. The samples were drawn from two sources: the first 160 participants of the ongoing ImmuneRACE study, and 950 to 1,500 subjects contributed by 6 global collaborators. Nearly every sample came with metadata listing a de-identified subject ID, COVID-19 status, age in years and sex. Where available, HLA class I and class II types were obtained from metadata supplied by the sample provider rather than from assay-based typing.

The immunoSEQ Assay, a bias-controlled multiplex PCR, was used to amplify TCRbeta CDR3 regions from genomic DNA. In the paper's pipeline: Within the assay, amplification of reference gene primers was used to estimate how many nucleated cells each sample contained. Sequence reads were collapsed and filtered to measure the absolute abundance of every unique TCRbeta CDR3 rearrangement. For each sample, productive Simpson clonality was calculated by taking the square root of Simpson's diversity index across productive rearrangements. This is the immuneACCESS table as TCRdb keeps it, with only in-frame sequences that have V and J called. A part of the clones is gone; compared with another copy, unresolved V genes explain less than half, and the rest is unexplained. That table supplies the V and J calls and clone size; D and trimming were determined from the DNA. This sample holds around 300,000 clones; roughly nine tenths were observed only once. The ten top clones hold just under 0.95% of the sample.

A second Seattle source provided samples from volunteer blood donors who had recovered from COVID-19. Whole blood was collected in K2EDTA tubes by collaborating institutions according to the institutions' own protocols. Collaborator samples were shipped for TCRbeta analysis as frozen whole blood, isolated PBMCs, or DNA extracted from either sample type. Of note for this clone: What this receptor recognizes is not known. Per-base quality was not reported, and no clone a single base away is much larger than it.

General study outcomes and caveats: How much clinical and demographic metadata was included differed by source and by participant, and the metadata was provided uncurated.

The receptor comes from a woman aged 40-49 years who had recovered from COVID-19. Sequences were obtained from peripheral blood.

In nucleotide form, the sequence is TGTGCCAGCGGGCCACCATCACCAGCGGCCTCCTACAATGAGCAGTTCTTC. This encodes CASGPPSPAASYNEQFF. The chain employs TRBV7-9 and TRBJ2-1, with a weak D call of TRBD2 (5 bases match). From cysteine to phenylalanine, the CDR3 is 17 amino acids long. Only CDR3 DNA remains: 51 bases, in frame from the first base. The germline V gene (reference sequence) sets CDR1 to SEHNR and CDR2 to FQNEAQ. Trimming costs V 8 bases and J 0 bases, and their ends lie 20 bases apart.